This TCR beta chain was captured in a study of OX40 agonist ivuxolimab in advanced cancers. Study summary: Patients' therapy was ivuxolimab, an antibody that acts as an agonist of OX40 (CD134).

Looked up from germline, CDR1 is LNHDA and CDR2 is SQIVND (reference sequence). The V end was cut by 5 bases, the J end by 6 bases, with 16 bases between. The CDR3 sequence is 15 residues long. The protocol was immunoSEQ multiplex PCR, while the TCRdb copy is restricted to in-frame clones and leaves out a portion. The sample has over 35,000 clones; roughly 90% are singletons. Sequencing was performed on CD4+ or CD8+ T cells sorted from blood, taken in a trial of the OX40 agonist ivuxolimab. The TCR sequence derives from an adult with an advanced solid tumor such as melanoma, head and neck, liver or kidney cancer. The rearrangement uses TRBV19 and TRBJ2-2; D call uncertain. CDR3 amino acids: CASSPRVAFPGELFF. CDR3 nucleotides: TGTGCCAGTAGTCCCCGGGTAGCTTTCCCCGGGGAGCTGTTTTTT.